The 30 T cell receptor beta chains below all came from one sample that was sequenced in a study of T cells during gluten challenge in celiac disease. Sorted cells: tetramer+, CD3+, CD4+, CD45RA-, CD62L-, integrin beta7+. MiXCR, run by TCRdb on the 5' RACE reads, gives a single entry per CDR3 protein. The sample lists approximately 240 distinct CDR3 sequences, roughly 9.6% seen once, with around 40% in the top ten. Specimen: gluten-specific CD4+ T cells sorted from blood using tetramers, collected at baseline or on day 6, 14 or 28 of gluten challenge (not recorded which). The receptors stem from a female donor with celiac disease.

This clonotype qualifies as large. The gene calls are TRBV5-6 and TRBJ2-1; possible D gene TRBD1, 6 bases. Germline-derived CDR1 and CDR2 are SGHDT and YYEEEE. CDR3 length: 13 amino acids. With 4 bases removed from V and 8 bases from J, the gap between germline ends came to 13 bases. The CDR3 here is CASSPLQGHEQFF. The CDR3 DNA is TGTGCCAGCAGCCCCCTACAGGGACATGAGCAGTTCTTC.

This clonotype is deemed medium-sized. V and J are TRBV5-6 and TRBJ2-7; D is ambiguous. Trimming took off 4 bases at V and 4 bases at J, with 18 bases between the two ends. This CDR3 is built from 15 residues. Germline V gives CDR1 SGHDT, CDR2 YYEEEE. CDR3 sequence (DNA): TGTGCCAGCAGCCTAGGACCGCCGGTTGGGTACGAGCAGTACTTC. This codes for CASSLGPPVGYEQYF.

This clonotype counts as medium-sized. Relative to the germline gene, one junction end is altered; a read error may explain this. The chain uses TRBV7-2 and TRBJ1-5, with 7 nucleotides matching TRBD1. The CDR3 covers 13 residues. CDR1 SGHTA and CDR2 FQGNSA come from the germline V gene. The CDR3 here is CASSSSQGGPLNF. CDR3 coding DNA: TGTGCCAGCAGCTCATCCCAGGGGGGGCCGCTTAATTTT.

This clonotype is deemed hyperexpanded. The chain joins TRBV29-1 to TRBJ2-3, with unresolved D. Trimming took off 4 bases at V and 0 bases at J, with 11 bases between the two ends. This CDR3 region has 14 residues. Germline values: CDR1 SQVTM, CDR2 ANQGSEA. This CDR3 is CSVGFGESTDTQYF. The CDR3 bases are TGCAGCGTTGGGTTTGGGGAAAGCACAGATACGCAGTATTTT.

This clonotype is termed large. The rearrangement joins TRBV7-9 to TRBJ2-3; D is undetermined. There are 12 residues in the CDR3. V was clipped by 3 bases and J by 6 bases, with 7 bases between them. Looked up from germline, CDR1 is SEHNR and CDR2 is FQNEAQ (reference sequence). The CDR3, as DNA: TGTGCCAGCAGCTTTCATGTCGATACGCAGTATTTT. Translated, it gives CASSFHVDTQYF.

In its sample, this clonotype ranks as medium-sized (0.01 to 0.1%). V usage is TRBV7-6 and J usage is TRBJ1-1; no reliable D call. The V and J ends lost 4 bases and 7 bases respectively, with 10 bases between them. The CDR3 covers 12 residues. Germline values: CDR1 SGHVS, CDR2 FNYEAQ. CDR3 loop: CASSSFGGEAFF. For the CDR3, the DNA is TGTGCCAGCAGCTCGTTTGGAGGTGAAGCTTTCTTT.

By share, this clonotype ranks as hyperexpanded. The V gene is TRBV30, the J gene TRBJ2-2, with D possibly being TRBD1 (6 bases). Trimming cost V 2 bases and J 3 bases, with 13 bases left between them. Germline CDR1 and CDR2: GTSNPN and SVGIG (reference sequence). This CDR3 has 15 residues. CDR3 bases: TGTGCCTGGAGTCCACAGGGTTGGGACACCGGGGAGCTGTTTTTT. As protein: CAWSPQGWDTGELFF.

In its sample, this clonotype ranks as medium-sized. Being one base from a much bigger clone, this may be a read error. The V call is TRBV7-9, the J call TRBJ2-3; D not resolved. The CDR3 totals 14 residues. Germline V lookup: CDR1 SEHNR, CDR2 FQNEAQ (reference sequence). Deletions cut 0 bases from V and 2 bases from J, with 6 bases between. The CDR3 spells CASSLAYFTDTQYF. The CDR3 DNA reads TGTGCCAGCAGCTTAGCGTACTTCACAGATACGCAGTATTTT.

This clonotype has a single count. The V gene is TRBV28, the J gene TRBJ2-3; D is perhaps TRBD1 (6 bases). Deletions cut 9 bases from V and 7 bases from J, with 14 bases between. This CDR3 has 12 residues. CDR1 and CDR2 from the germline V gene are MDHEN and SYDVKM. CDR3 in DNA: TGTGCCAGTCCTCTACAGGGTCATACGCAGTATTTT. It is translated as CASPLQGHTQYF.

Relative to its sample, this clonotype is large. The chain uses TRBV5-5 and TRBJ2-1, with D perhaps given as TRBD1 or TRBD2 (5 bases each). V lost 4 bases and J 9 bases, leaving 17 bases between the germline ends. CDR3 length equals 14 residues. CDR1 and CDR2 (germline): SGHKS, YYEKEE (reference sequence). DNA for the CDR3: TGTGCCAGCAGCCTTGGGCCCAACGGGGCTGAGCAGTTCTTC. It yields the protein CASSLGPNGAEQFF.

This clonotype was counted only a few times. The chain has TRBV5-1 and TRBJ1-6; D is unclear. Germline-derived CDR1 and CDR2 are SGHRS and YFSETQ. This CDR3 contains 15 residues. The V gene lost 0 bases and the J gene lost 8 bases, with 12 bases spanning the gap. The CDR3 nucleotides read TGCGCCAGCAGCTTGGGAGCAGGATGGGATTCACCCCTCCACTTT. Amino acid sequence: CASSLGAGWDSPLHF.

This clonotype was counted at least ten times. The chain recombines TRBV7-2 with TRBJ2-3, with 8 bases fitting TRBD2. Per the germline V gene, CDR1 is SGHTA and CDR2 is FQGNSA. The length of the CDR3 is 16 residues. V was pared by 0 bases and J by 3 bases, with 5 bases of the junction left unmatched. Written as DNA, the CDR3 is TGTGCCAGCAGCTTAGCGGGACTAGTACGGACAGATACGCAGTATTTT. This codes for CASSLAGLVRTDTQYF.

The V call is TRBV5-1, the J call TRBJ2-1, with a weak D call TRBD2 (6 bases). Trimming pared 2 bases from V and 5 bases from J, leaving 11 bases between. The CDR3 is made up of 14 amino acids. The germline gives CDR1 SGHRS, CDR2 YFSETQ. DNA for the CDR3: TGCGCCAGCAGCTTTGGGGGGTGGGACAATGAGCAGTTCTTC. It encodes CASSFGGWDNEQFF.

This clonotype is medium-sized. The chain combines TRBV5-1 with TRBJ2-3; 7 bases line up with TRBD2. CDR1 is SGHRS, CDR2 YFSETQ, per germline. The V and J ends lost 2 bases and 0 bases, in that order; junction bases with no gene match: 0. The CDR3 runs to 14 residues. The CDR3 reads CASSFGGSTDTQYF. In DNA form, the CDR3 reads TGCGCCAGCAGCTTCGGGGGGAGCACAGATACGCAGTATTTT. Using reference TRBV5-1 and TRBJ2-3 for the parts outside the CDR3, the full variable domain is KAGVTQTPRYLIKTRGQQVTLSCSPISGHRSVSWYQQTPGQGLQFLFEYFSETQRNKGNFPGRFSGRQFSNSRSEMNVSTLELGDSALYLCASSFGGSTDTQYFGPGTRLTVL.

This clonotype is large (0.1 to 1%) by share. J is TRBJ2-3 and V is TRBV29-1, with TRBD2 matching 7 bases. V lost 6 bases and J lost 4; bases outside the gene matches: 4. This CDR3 comprises 12 residues. Germline-derived CDR1 and CDR2 are SQVTM and ANQGSEA. The CDR3 is CSVGGWADTQYF. CDR3 DNA sequence: TGCAGCGTCGGGGGGTGGGCAGATACGCAGTATTTT.

This clonotype counts as large. The chain couples TRBV20-1 to TRBJ1-5, with D possibly being TRBD1 (6 bases). CDR3 size: 13 residues. CDR1 and CDR2 from the germline V gene are DFQATT and SNEGSKA (reference sequence). The V end lost 5 bases, the J end lost 5 bases, and 13 bases lay between the germline ends. The CDR3 DNA follows: TGCAGTGCTGTTAGACAGGCCGATCAGCCCCAGCATTTT. Residues: CSAVRQADQPQHF.

Within the sample, this clonotype is hyperexpanded. The chain couples TRBV6-4 to TRBJ2-3; TRBD2 matches at 10 bases. Per germline, CDR1 MRHNA and CDR2 SNTAGT. Germline trimming cut 0 bases from V and 1 base from J; bases unmatched to any gene: 4. This CDR3 region has 17 residues. CDR3 region: CASSDSSGRAGTDTQYF. DNA for the CDR3: TGTGCCAGCAGTGACTCGAGCGGGAGGGCCGGCACAGATACGCAGTATTTT.

The chain has TRBV15 and TRBJ1-5; D remains unclear. Germline values: CDR1 LNHNV, CDR2 YYDKDF (reference sequence). This CDR3 has 8 residues. The CDR3 region is CSNQPQHF. Here the CDR3 DNA reads TGTAGCAATCAGCCCCAGCATTTT.

By sample fraction, this clonotype is large. The rearrangement joins TRBV7-6 to TRBJ2-5; a possible D gene is TRBD1 (5 bases). Germline loops: CDR1 SGHVS, CDR2 FNYEAQ. V was pared by 3 bases and J by 1 base, with 24 bases between. The CDR3 extends over 19 amino acids. In DNA, the CDR3 is TGTGCCAGCAGCTTTGCTGCGCAAGGGGCCGAGTATACCCAAGAGACCCAGTACTTC. Amino acid sequence: CASSFAAQGAEYTQETQYF.

This clonotype is labeled as medium-sized. V gene TRBV19 combines with J gene TRBJ2-2; perhaps TRBD2 as D (6 bases). Trimming stripped 3 bases from V and 2 bases from J, with 16 bases between. The CDR3 covers 17 residues. The germline gives CDR1 LNHDA, CDR2 SQIVND (reference sequence). This CDR3 is CASSIFALGTNTGELFF. CDR3 in DNA: TGTGCCAGTAGTATTTTCGCCCTCGGGACTAACACCGGGGAGCTGTTTTTT.

This clonotype turned up a few times. The DNA is left out, because the CDR3 cannot be placed on it with certainty; the CDR3 is given as TCRdb lists it. V and J are TRBV5-1 and TRBJ2-2; TRBD2 is the table's D call, not checked against the DNA. The CDR3 is made up of 17 amino acids, end residues included. Germline-derived CDR1 and CDR2 are SGHRS and YFSETQ. The CDR3 region is CASTPGLAGWTGELFFF.

Worth noting for this clonotype: One end of the junction varies from germline; a read error may be responsible. The V and J genes are TRBV19 and TRBJ2-7, with a weak D call TRBD2 (6 bases). This CDR3 is built from 14 residues. Per the germline V gene, CDR1 is LNHDA and CDR2 is SQIVND (reference sequence). The CDR3 nucleotides are TGTGCCAGTAGTCCCATGGGGACTTCATACGAGCAGAACTTC. Protein: CASSPMGTSYEQNF.

This clonotype is categorized as hyperexpanded. The junction differs from germline at one of its ends, possibly a read error. This chain links TRBV7-8 with TRBJ2-1; D may be TRBD2 (5 bases). The CDR3 runs 12 residues. Germline V gene lookup returns CDR1 SGHVS and CDR2 FQNEAQ. DNA of the CDR3: TGTGCCAGCAGCTTCGTGGTGGGAGAAACGATCTTC. Translating it yields CASSFVVGETIF.

This clonotype ranks as medium-sized. The V and J genes are TRBV7-2 and TRBJ2-2; maybe TRBD1 (5 bases). This CDR3 has 15 residues. CDR1 and CDR2 (germline): SGHTA, FQGNSA. The ends were cut back, 5 bases at V and 6 bases at J, with 16 bases in the middle. CDR3 DNA sequence: TGTGCCAGCAGCATAAGGGGCTTAGACGCCGGGGAGCTGTTTTTT. Amino acids: CASSIRGLDAGELFF.

This clonotype is categorized as medium-sized. This chain joins TRBV5-1 and TRBJ2-3; D is tentatively TRBD1 or TRBD2 (5 bases each). Per the germline V gene, CDR1 is SGHRS and CDR2 is YFSETQ. V lost 3 bases and J lost 0, with 8 bases in between. The CDR3 has 14 residues. CDR3 protein: CASSYGASTDTQYF. The CDR3 DNA sequence: TGCGCCAGCAGCTACGGGGCTAGCACAGATACGCAGTATTTT.

This clonotype is large within its sample. The CDR3 region is CSATRELAGGRLFF. The CDR3 DNA sequence: TGCAGTGCTACCAGGGAACTAGCGGGGGGGAGGTTGTTCTTC. The chain uses TRBV20-1 and TRBJ2-1, with 13 bases matching TRBD2. The J segment lost 15 bases and the V segment lost 4 bases, leaving 12 bases of the junction unmatched. Looked up from germline, CDR1 is DFQATT and CDR2 is SNEGSKA (reference sequence). The CDR3 is 14 amino acids.

This clonotype qualifies as large. This chain connects TRBV5-1 to TRBJ2-1, with D perhaps TRBD2 (6 bases). The CDR3 totals 15 residues. V was trimmed by 2 bases and J by 5 bases, leaving 14 bases between them. CDR1 and CDR2 (germline): SGHRS, YFSETQ. The CDR3 sequence is CASSFGAGWDNEQFF. CDR3 DNA sequence: TGCGCCAGCAGCTTTGGGGCGGGGTGGGACAATGAGCAGTTCTTC.

In its sample, this clonotype ranks as large (0.1 to 1%). The gene calls are TRBV7-2 and TRBJ2-3; TRBD2 might be the D (5 bases). The germline V gene encodes CDR1 SGHTA and CDR2 FQGNSA. The V end was cut by 4 bases, the J end by 6 bases, with 8 bases between. The CDR3 has 12 amino acids. CDR3 DNA sequence: TGTGCCAGCAGCTCCGGACTTGATACGCAGTATTTT. Its translation is CASSSGLDTQYF.

Sample share makes this clonotype hyperexpanded. The chain links TRBV29-1 to TRBJ1-1; 7 bases agree with TRBD1. Germline-derived CDR1 and CDR2 are SQVTM and ANQGSEA. The CDR3 consists of 13 residues. V shed 4 bases and J 5 bases; nucleotides not matched to a gene: 7. The CDR3 here is CSVGAGGTTEAFF. The CDR3 DNA follows: TGCAGCGTTGGGGCAGGGGGTACTACTGAAGCTTTCTTT.

This chain joins TRBV12-3 or TRBV12-4 and TRBJ1-5; D perhaps matches TRBD1 (5 bases). CDR3 size: 15 residues. The V end lost 3 bases, the J end lost 5 bases, and 14 bases lay between the germline ends. DNA for the CDR3: TGTGCCAGCAGTTTGTACGGACAAGGTCATCAGCCCCAGCATTTT. It translates to CASSLYGQGHQPQHF.